This T cell receptor (beta chain) was sequenced in a study of T-cell reconstitution after alpha-beta-depleted transplantation in children. Study-wide findings and caveats: In some patients, recipient T cells and intrathymic progenitors surviving conditioning explained high day-60 diversity. Reports say that about two months after transplant, the alpha-beta T cells came out of several hundred graft clones that had expanded. Most T-cell counts and diversity one year after the transplant came from T cells that were newly produced.

The sample holds a few counts of this clonotype. What it recognizes is unknown. Preparation of the TCRbeta library was carried out with unique molecular identifiers. One entry per CDR3 protein, called by TCRdb with MiXCR from the PCR reads. This table holds fewer than 700,000 distinct CDR3 sequences, roughly 13% found once. Germline V lookup: CDR1 SGHNT, CDR2 YYREEE (reference sequence). V lost 1 base to trimming and J lost 8 bases, with 13 bases between them. This CDR3 has 14 amino acids. The sample here was PBMCs, mostly from graft donor cells, taken 360 days after TCRalphabeta/CD19-depleted stem cell transplant. The TCR sequence derives from a male patient younger than 18 who had a stem cell transplant for acute myeloid leukemia, so the T cells may come from the graft donor. The chain is built from TRBV5-4 and TRBJ1-3; D possibly corresponds to TRBD1 (5 bases). The CDR3 is CASSLTGRRDTIYF. The CDR3 coding sequence is TGTGCCAGCAGCTTGACAGGAAGAAGAGACACCATATATTTT. The whole variable domain, filled in from reference TRBV5-4 and TRBJ1-3, reads ETGVTQSPTHLIKTRGQQVTLRCSSQSGHNTVSWYQQALGQGPQFIFQYYREEENGRGNFPPRFSGLQFPNYSSELNVNALELDDSALYLCASSLTGRRDTIYFGEGSWLTVV.